The 17 T cell receptor beta chains in this list originate from one sample, sequenced in a study of blood T cells in healthy people across ages. With a J-beta primer mix and a sample-barcoded 5' primer, a second PCR ran roughly 6 to 12 cycles. TCRdb re-called the 5' RACE reads through MiXCR, storing one row per CDR3 protein. Of 1 million or so distinct CDR3 sequences in the sample, under 45% were seen once. The sample consisted of blood. The source is a woman aged 60-70 years in good health.

J is TRBJ2-7 and V is TRBV7-2; D remains ambiguous. Germline V gene sequence: CDR1 SGHTA, CDR2 FQGNSA. The CDR3 consists of 13 residues. Trimming removed 4 bases from V and 2 bases from J, with 9 bases in between. CDR3 bases: TGTGCCAGCAGCTCGTCTCTGGCCTACGAGCAGTACTTC. Translation: CASSSSLAYEQYF.

The chain recombines TRBV12-3 or TRBV12-4 with TRBJ2-5, with 7 bases that match TRBD1. CDR3 length equals 14 residues. V dropped 3 bases and J dropped 3; count of bases not matched to a gene: 4. CDR3 amino acids: CASSLRQGEETQYF. The CDR3 DNA reads as TGTGCCAGCAGTTTGAGGCAGGGGGAAGAGACCCAGTACTTC.

This clonotype was detected only a few times. In DNA form, the CDR3 reads TGTGCCAGCAGCTTGTCCGGGACTCCGAATTCACAATACTCCTACGAGCAGTACTTC. It specifies CASSLSGTPNSQYSYEQYF. The gene calls are TRBV5-8 and TRBJ2-7; weak D call: TRBD2 (6 bases). This CDR3 has 19 residues. With 1 base removed from V and 0 bases from J, the gap between germline ends came to 23 bases. Germline-derived CDR1 and CDR2 are SGHTS and YDEGEE.

As concerns this clonotype: This sequence may be a read error, since a much larger clone differs from it by one base. This chain connects TRBV9 to TRBJ1-3, with D hard to call. This CDR3 is 19 amino acids long. With 1 base removed from V and 0 bases from J, the gap between germline ends came to 20 bases. The V gene's germline CDR1 is SGDLS and CDR2 YYNGEE. The CDR3 reads CASSVRAPSTGASGNTIYF. Written as DNA, the CDR3 is TGTGCCAGCAGCGTAAGGGCACCCTCCACCGGTGCCTCTGGAAACACCATATATTTT.

V and J are TRBV12-3 or TRBV12-4 and TRBJ2-1; 8 nucleotides align to TRBD2. The V segment lost 2 bases and the J segment 8 bases; nucleotides outside the gene matches: 11. CDR3 length: 16 residues. CDR3 DNA: TGTGCCAGCAGTTTACCCAGGACTAGCTTGGAACATGAGCAGTTCTTC. This sequence encodes CASSLPRTSLEHEQFF.

This clonotype was seen only a few times. The J gene is TRBJ2-5, the V gene TRBV7-9, with D hard to call. The V end lost 1 base, the J end lost 4 bases, and 10 bases lay between the germline ends. The CDR3 length is 14 residues. The germline gives CDR1 SEHNR, CDR2 FQNEAQ (reference sequence). The CDR3 is CASSLEGLSETQYF. CDR3 DNA sequence: TGTGCCAGCAGCTTAGAAGGGTTGTCAGAGACCCAGTACTTC. Using reference TRBV7-9 and TRBJ2-5 for the parts outside the CDR3, the full variable domain is DTGVSQNPRHKITKRGQNVTFRCDPISEHNRLYWYRQTLGQGPEFLTYFQNEAQLEKSRLLSDRFSAERPKGSFSTLEIQRTEQGDSAMYLCASSLEGLSETQYFGPGTRLLVL.

The chain employs TRBV15 and TRBJ2-1; 12 positions agree with TRBD2. CDR3 length: 18 residues. CDR1 and CDR2 from the germline V gene are LNHNV and YYDKDF (reference sequence). V trimming: 0 bases; J trimming: 4 bases; junction bases outside the gene matches: 7. The CDR3 here is CATSRESSGRALYNEQFF. The CDR3 DNA follows: TGTGCCACCAGCAGAGAATCTAGCGGGAGGGCCCTTTACAATGAGCAGTTCTTC.

About this clonotype itself: A much larger clone differs from this one at a single base, so this may be a read error. The V and J genes are TRBV6-5 and TRBJ2-5, with D uncertain. The length of the CDR3 is 10 residues. Trimming took 8 bases from V and 11 from J, leaving 12 bases between them. Per germline, CDR1 MNHEY and CDR2 SVGAGI. The CDR3 spells CASGVNEQYF. The CDR3 bases are TGTGCCAGCGGGGTAAATGAGCAGTACTTC.

This clonotype has ten or more counts. The chain uses TRBV20-1 and TRBJ2-7; 8 bases line up with TRBD2. Germline V gives CDR1 DFQATT, CDR2 SNEGSKA (reference sequence). The length of the CDR3 is 13 residues. J was trimmed by 3 bases and V by 6 bases; bases with no gene match: 7. The CDR3 DNA follows: TGCAGTGCCAGCGGGACTAGGGACTACGAGCAGTACTTC. Translating gives CSASGTRDYEQYF.

V usage is TRBV11-2 and J usage is TRBJ1-2; weak D call: TRBD1 (6 bases). Germline V gene sequence: CDR1 SGHAT, CDR2 FQNNGV. CDR3 length: 15 residues. With 2 bases removed from V and 4 bases from J, the gap between germline ends came to 14 bases. Here the CDR3 reads CASSLNPGEVYGYTF. The CDR3 coding sequence is TGTGCCAGCAGCTTAAACCCAGGGGAGGTCTATGGCTACACCTTC.

This clonotype was observed a few times. Here the CDR3 DNA reads TGTGCCAGCAGTTACTCCAGGGTTGGTGAGCAGTTCTTC. Translated: CASSYSRVGEQFF. The chain uses TRBV6-5 and TRBJ2-1; possibly TRBD1 for D (5 bases). This CDR3 has 13 residues. Germline CDR1 reads MNHEY; CDR2 reads SVGAGI. The V and J ends lost 0 bases and 9 bases respectively, with 9 bases between them.

The V call is TRBV9, the J call TRBJ2-1; the D is unclear. V dropped 1 base and J dropped 9 bases, with 17 bases sitting between them. Germline V gene data show CDR1 as SGDLS and CDR2 as YYNGEE. There are 15 residues in the CDR3. The CDR3 nucleotides read TGTGCCAGCAGCGTACGGCAGGTGGGGTACTCTGAGCAGTTCTTC. Translating gives CASSVRQVGYSEQFF.

The chain combines TRBV2 with TRBJ2-1; D is possibly TRBD2 (6 bases). The germline V gene encodes CDR1 SNHLY and CDR2 FYNNEI. The V and J ends lost 3 bases and 5 bases respectively, with 17 bases between them. The CDR3 consists of 16 residues. CDR3 in amino acids: CASSDPLALADNEQFF. The CDR3 DNA follows: TGTGCCAGCAGTGATCCCCTAGCGCTCGCCGACAATGAGCAGTTCTTC.

This chain connects TRBV6-5 to TRBJ2-1; 7 bases align to TRBD2. Germline CDR1 reads MNHEY; CDR2 reads SVGAGI. The CDR3 runs 14 residues. Unmatched junction bases numbered 10, after V lost 7 bases and J lost 7 bases. CDR3 protein: CASNPSGTLNEQFF. The CDR3 bases are TGTGCCAGCAATCCTAGCGGTACTTTGAATGAGCAGTTCTTC.

This clonotype has just a few counts. The chain has TRBV5-1 and TRBJ2-7; D is possibly TRBD2 (6 bases). Germline assignment: CDR1 SGHRS and CDR2 YFSETQ. There are 16 residues in the CDR3. V was trimmed by 6 bases and J by 5 bases, leaving 24 bases between them. The CDR3 nucleotides are TGCGCCAGCAAGGGGCAGGCGGGGCGCGGAATTGACGAGCAGTACTTC. This codes for CASKGQAGRGIDEQYF.

This chain links TRBV7-9 with TRBJ2-7, with D possibly being TRBD1 or TRBD2 (5 bases each). The germline CDR1 and CDR2 sequences are SEHNR and FQNEAQ (reference sequence). V was pared by 0 bases and J by 0 bases, with 15 bases between. The CDR3 length is 17 residues. The CDR3 region is CASSLANRGPGSYEQYF. CDR3 sequence (DNA): TGTGCCAGCAGCTTAGCTAATCGGGGCCCCGGCTCCTACGAGCAGTACTTC.

The V gene is TRBV6-5, the J gene TRBJ2-3, with a tentative D call TRBD1 (5 bases). The V gene lost 6 bases and the J gene lost 4 bases, with 14 bases spanning the gap. The CDR3 has 14 residues. Germline-derived CDR1 and CDR2 are MNHEY and SVGAGI. CDR3 nucleotide sequence: TGTGCCAGCAGCCGACCTGGGGCACCAGATACGCAGTATTTT. It encodes CASSRPGAPDTQYF.